This note documents a single T cell receptor beta chain sequence. Its specific antigen is unknown. Per-base qualities were not stored, and no clone one base away is much larger. Clipping removes 0 bases from V and 5 bases from J, with 2 as the unmatched junction base count. The CDR1 and CDR2 encoded by the germline V gene are SGHTS and YDEGEE. Inclusive of the bounding cysteine and phenylalanine, the CDR3 is 15 residues long. The read is trimmed to its CDR3 DNA, 45 bases read in frame from base 1. This sample was included in a study of blood T cell repertoires in COVID-19 (dated by TCRdb to 2020 to 2022). Regarding the research as a whole: The collaborator samples originated in the United States, Italy and Spain and spanned the acute and convalescent phases of COVID-19. The prospective study material was composed of cDNA or gDNA derived from T cells, B-cell-depleted T cells, or PBMCs. A freely available public database, intended as a resource for researchers studying the immune response to SARS-CoV-2, is where the repertoires were released. Deeply sampled blood TCRbeta repertoires from subjects exposed to, actively infected with, or recovered from COVID-19 were included in the dataset. A de-identified subject ID, COVID-19 status, age in years and sex were almost always included in the sample metadata. The samples were drawn from the first 160 participants of the ongoing ImmuneRACE study and from under 1,500 subjects provided by 6 global collaborators. Where available, HLA class I and class II types were taken from metadata supplied by the sample provider and were not determined by assay-based typing.

TCRbeta CDR3 regions were amplified from genomic DNA by means of the immunoSEQ Assay, a bias-controlled multiplex PCR. The published analysis was carried out like this. Nucleated cell counts per sample were estimated from amplification of reference gene primers within the assay. To quantify the absolute abundance of each unique TCRbeta CDR3 rearrangement, sequence reads were collapsed and filtered. For each sample, productive Simpson clonality was calculated by taking the square root of Simpson's diversity index across productive rearrangements. The table was pulled from immuneACCESS by TCRdb, which kept in-frame rearrangements only. Such tables lose some clones; where checked, under half of the loss comes from unresolved V genes, and the rest has no known cause. V and J calls and clone size are copied from that table; D and trimming were computed from the DNA. In this sample the table shows 350,000 to 400,000 clones, about 90% of which occur a single time. Approximately 3% of the sample lies in the top ten.

Enrolling through a virtual design, the prospective study's participants ranged in age from about 18 to 89 years and lived across more than 20 United States geographic areas. Cohort assignment in the prospective study relied on participant-reported clinical history from a screening survey and a study questionnaire. Recovered participants in ImmuneRACE Cohort 3 were defined by two consecutive negative NP/OP PCR tests, clearance by a healthcare professional, or resolution of symptoms. Each participant in the prospective study had whole blood, serum and a nasopharyngeal or oropharyngeal swab collected by mobile phlebotomists. Participants in the prospective study had the option to provide additional blood draws and questionnaires over an approximately 2-month period. Blood samples from the prospective study were shipped frozen or at room temperature prior to DNA extraction. The full study reports these points: How much clinical and demographic metadata was included differed by source and by participant, and the metadata was provided uncurated.

In this chain, TRBV5-8 is recombined with TRBJ1-4, and TRBD1 matches 9 of the central bases. The sequence came from a woman aged 25-40 years who had recovered from COVID-19. The sample was PBMCs or T cells enriched from blood (not recorded which). The CDR3: CASSLGQGGNEKLFF. The sequenced DNA is TGTGCCAGCAGCTTGGGACAGGGGGGGAATGAAAAACTGTTTTTT.